The 28 T cell receptor beta chains reported below all come from one sample, sequenced in a study of T cell changes during pregnancy in multiple sclerosis. Repertoires were generated with immunoSEQ multiplex PCR, while TCRdb's copy carries only in-frame clones and drops some. Among 50,000 to 65,000 clones listed, roughly 92% were seen once. The sample consisted of CD8+ T cells from peripheral blood mononuclear cells, taken in the second trimester of pregnancy. The origin of the receptors is a female donor with multiple sclerosis, enrolled in a pregnancy study.

V and J are TRBV10-3 and TRBJ2-7, with 10 bases that match TRBD1. The trim removed 6 bases at V and 3 bases at J, leaving 8 bases unmatched. Germline V gene data show CDR1 as ENHRY and CDR2 as SYGVKD. This CDR3 is built from 15 residues. The CDR3 sequence is CAIRETGTGVYEQYF. The CDR3 DNA reads TGTGCCATCAGGGAAACCGGGACAGGGGTCTACGAGCAGTACTTC.

V gene TRBV19 combines with J gene TRBJ2-1, with 11 bases fitting TRBD2. The CDR3 is 17 residues long. V was pared by 3 bases and J by 6 bases, with 10 bases of the junction left unmatched. The germline CDR1 and CDR2 sequences are LNHDA and SQIVND (reference sequence). The DNA for the CDR3 is TGTGCCAGTAGTATTAGTGTAGGGCTAGCGGGAGGCAATGAGCAGTTCTTC. Its translation is CASSISVGLAGGNEQFF.

The chain has TRBV2 and TRBJ2-7, with TRBD1 matching over 8 bases. Per the germline V gene, CDR1 is SNHLY and CDR2 is FYNNEI. Unmatched junction bases numbered 6, after V lost 6 bases and J lost 5 bases. This CDR3 contains 13 residues. Written as DNA, the CDR3 is TGTGCCAGCAGCCAACAGGGGGTCCACGAGCAGTACTTC. Its translation is CASSQQGVHEQYF.

The chain employs TRBV19 and TRBJ2-5, with D tentatively TRBD1 (6 bases). The CDR3 loop spans 12 amino acids. Germline V lookup: CDR1 LNHDA, CDR2 SQIVND (reference sequence). The germline V and J ends were trimmed by 5 bases and 4 bases, with 8 bases remaining between them. CDR3 nucleotides: TGTGCCAGTAGTGACAGGACAGAGACCCAGTACTTC. Translated: CASSDRTETQYF. Variable domain in full (rest from reference TRBV19 and TRBJ2-5): DGGITQSPKYLFRKEGQNVTLSCEQNLNHDAMYWYRQDPGQGLRLIYYSQIVNDFQKGDIAEGYSVSREKKESFPLTVTSAQKNPTAFYLCASSDRTETQYFGPGTRLLVL.

The chain links TRBV7-9 to TRBJ2-1, with 10 bases lining up with TRBD1. There are 15 residues in the CDR3. Looked up from germline, CDR1 is SEHNR and CDR2 is FQNEAQ (reference sequence). V shed 6 bases, J shed 9 bases, and the junction held 11 bases outside the gene matches. In nucleotides, the CDR3 is TGTGCCAGCAGTCGATGGGACAGGGACAGGGGTGAGCAGTTCTTC. This encodes CASSRWDRDRGEQFF.

The V gene is TRBV4-1, the J gene TRBJ2-5, with TRBD2 as a possible D gene (5 bases). The V end lost 2 bases, the J end lost 1 base, and 11 bases lay between the germline ends. This CDR3 comprises 15 residues. CDR1 is MGHRA and CDR2 is YSYEKL in the germline V gene. CDR3 region: CASSQLEDFQETQYF. For the CDR3, the DNA is TGCGCCAGCAGCCAATTGGAGGACTTCCAAGAGACCCAGTACTTC.

V is TRBV6-5 and J is TRBJ1-4, with TRBD1 matching 11 bases. With 8 bases clipped from V and 3 bases from J, the junction kept 5 bases outside the gene matches. The germline gives CDR1 MNHEY, CDR2 SVGAGI. CDR3 size: 15 residues. In DNA, the CDR3 is TGTGCCAGCGCCGGACAGGGGGCTTCTAATGAAAAACTGTTTTTT. Its translation is CASAGQGASNEKLFF.

The chain joins TRBV6-5 to TRBJ1-2; TRBD1 matches at 12 bases. Germline V gene sequence: CDR1 MNHEY, CDR2 SVGAGI. V lost 5 bases and J lost 7; bases outside the gene matches: 8. CDR3 length: 15 amino acids. This chain's CDR3 is CASSPRGDRGLGYTF. The CDR3 DNA is TGTGCCAGCAGTCCAAGGGGGGACAGGGGGCTTGGCTACACCTTC.

V and J are TRBV5-4 and TRBJ1-2; 7 bases line up with TRBD1. CDR1 SGHNT and CDR2 YYREEE come from the germline V gene (reference sequence). The CDR3 spans 14 residues. V lost 4 bases, J lost 8 bases, and 11 bases stayed unmatched. The CDR3 DNA follows: TGTGCCAGCAGCCGCCGGGACAGCTTTTGGGGCTACACCTTC. It is translated as CASSRRDSFWGYTF.

The chain links TRBV10-3 to TRBJ2-7; 14 bases fit TRBD2. This CDR3 contains 14 residues. CDR1 is ENHRY, CDR2 SYGVKD, per germline. The ends lost 8 bases at V and 6 bases at J; junction bases unmatched: 6. The CDR3 sequence: CAIGLAGGLTEQYF. CDR3 coding DNA: TGTGCCATCGGACTAGCGGGAGGACTAACCGAGCAGTACTTC.

V is TRBV7-6 and J is TRBJ2-1; D is undetermined. This CDR3 has 18 amino acids. Germline values: CDR1 SGHVS, CDR2 FNYEAQ. Trimming removed 1 base at V and 5 bases at J, with 21 bases between. In DNA, the CDR3 is TGTGCCAGCAGCTTAGGGCTCGGAGTGGCAAATTGGCACAATGAGCAGTTCTTC. Translating it yields CASSLGLGVANWHNEQFF.

This chain links TRBV12-2 with TRBJ2-7; the table names TRBD1, a call not compared with the DNA. TRBV12-2 constitutes a pseudogene. This CDR3 has 14 amino acids. In DNA, the CDR3 is TGTGCAAGTCGCTTAGACCATAACAGTGACGAGCAGTACTTC. Translation gives CASRLDHNSDEQYF.

The chain links TRBV9 to TRBJ2-1; D uncertain. Trimming cost V 0 bases and J 5 bases, with 3 bases left between them. Germline CDR1 reads SGDLS; CDR2 reads YYNGEE. CDR3 length: 12 amino acids. In DNA form, the CDR3 reads TGTGCCAGCAGCGTAGGAGACAATGAGCAGTTCTTC. Translated: CASSVGDNEQFF.

The genes are TRBV30 and TRBJ2-2; TRBD1 agrees at 10 bases. V shed 1 base and J 9 bases; nucleotides not matched to a gene: 5. CDR1 is GTSNPN and CDR2 is SVGIG in the germline V gene (reference sequence). This CDR3 spans 14 amino acids. CDR3 loop: CAWSEGQGVRELFF. CDR3 bases: TGTGCCTGGAGTGAAGGACAGGGGGTAAGGGAGCTGTTTTTT.

The chain is built from TRBV19 and TRBJ2-7; 10 nucleotides match TRBD2. The CDR3 extends over 17 amino acids. Unmatched junction bases numbered 11, after V lost 5 bases and J lost 1 base. In germline, CDR1 is LNHDA, CDR2 SQIVND (reference sequence). This chain's CDR3 is CASSRQREGQPSYEQYF. The CDR3, as DNA: TGTGCCAGTAGTCGCCAGCGGGAGGGCCAACCATCCTACGAGCAGTACTTC.

This clone was seen just once. The V call is TRBV29-1, the J call TRBJ2-7; 7 bases fit TRBD1. This CDR3 has 16 amino acids. From germline, CDR1 is SQVTM and CDR2 ANQGSEA. V lost 7 bases and J lost 4; bases outside the gene matches: 19. CDR3 DNA sequence: TGCAGCGCTTCAGGGACAGACCACTTACTAAAGTACGAGCAGTACTTC. This sequence encodes CSASGTDHLLKYEQYF.

The chain is built from TRBV27 and TRBJ2-7; TRBD1 aligns across 7 bases. The V segment lost 1 base and the J segment 4 bases; nucleotides outside the gene matches: 4. In germline, CDR1 is MNHEY, CDR2 SMNVEV (reference sequence). This CDR3 is built from 14 residues. The CDR3 region is CASSLWATGYEQYF. The CDR3 DNA is TGTGCCAGCAGTTTATGGGCGACAGGGTACGAGCAGTACTTC.

V and J are TRBV5-4 and TRBJ2-4, with 11 bases aligning to TRBD2. There are 17 residues in the CDR3. CDR1 and CDR2 from the germline V gene are SGHNT and YYREEE (reference sequence). The trim removed 4 bases at V and 5 bases at J, leaving 11 bases unmatched. The CDR3 protein is CASSPSFSGRAENIQYF. The DNA for the CDR3 is TGTGCCAGCAGCCCGAGTTTTAGCGGGAGGGCCGAAAACATTCAGTACTTC.

The chain joins TRBV2 to TRBJ2-1; 11 nucleotides match TRBD2. CDR3 length: 18 residues. Germline assignment: CDR1 SNHLY and CDR2 FYNNEI. The J segment lost 1 base and the V segment lost 6 bases, leaving 11 bases of the junction unmatched. The CDR3 loop reads CASSPGTSGTPSYNEQFF. CDR3 nucleotides: TGTGCCAGCAGCCCCGGGACTAGCGGCACCCCTTCCTACAATGAGCAGTTCTTC.

The gene calls are TRBV15 and TRBJ2-7, with D perhaps TRBD2 (6 bases). The V gene lost 4 bases and the J gene lost 6 bases, with 13 bases spanning the gap. The CDR3 loop spans 13 amino acids. Per the germline V gene, CDR1 is LNHNV and CDR2 is YYDKDF (reference sequence). The CDR3 protein is CATSTRRGGEQYF. For the CDR3, the DNA is TGTGCCACCAGCACCCGGAGGGGTGGCGAGCAGTACTTC.

V usage is TRBV7-6 and J usage is TRBJ2-1; weak D call: TRBD1 (5 bases). Germline V gives CDR1 SGHVS, CDR2 FNYEAQ. V was trimmed by 4 bases and J by 3 bases, leaving 7 bases between them. The CDR3 length is 13 residues. Written as DNA, the CDR3 is TGTGCCAGCAGCTCAGACAGCTACAATGAGCAGTTCTTC. This codes for CASSSDSYNEQFF.

The chain is built from TRBV10-3 and TRBJ2-5; TRBD1 might be the D (6 bases). The CDR3 contains 13 residues. V shed 6 bases and J shed 2 bases, with 10 bases lying between them. CDR1 is ENHRY, CDR2 SYGVKD, per germline. CDR3 region: CAIRGDRQETQYF. The CDR3 DNA reads TGTGCCATCAGAGGCGACAGGCAAGAGACCCAGTACTTC.

This CDR3 reads CASSEGQGATDTQYF. Written as DNA, the CDR3 is TGTGCCAGCAGTGAAGGGCAGGGGGCCACAGATACGCAGTATTTT. V gene TRBV6-4 combines with J gene TRBJ2-3; 8 positions match TRBD1. Trimming removed 3 bases from V and 2 bases from J; junction bases left unmatched: 4. This CDR3 is built from 15 residues. Germline V gives CDR1 MRHNA, CDR2 SNTAGT.

The table lists this clone with a few counts. This chain connects TRBV9 to TRBJ1-2, with D unclear. This CDR3 contains 9 residues. CDR1 and CDR2 (germline): SGDLS, YYNGEE. The ends were cut back, 3 bases at V and 14 bases at J, with 8 bases in the middle. The CDR3 is CASSALLTF. The DNA of the CDR3 is TGTGCCAGCAGCGCTCTTCTAACCTTC.

The chain links TRBV13 to TRBJ2-1, with TRBD2 identical over 10 bases. Germline V gives CDR1 PRHDT, CDR2 FYEKMQ (reference sequence). The CDR3 length is 15 residues. The junction had 3 bases not matched to a gene; V was cut back by 4 bases and J by 3 bases. The CDR3 spells CASSSTSGDYNEQFF. CDR3 bases: TGTGCCAGCAGCTCTACTAGCGGGGACTACAATGAGCAGTTCTTC.

The chain carries TRBV5-1 and TRBJ2-1; the match to TRBD1 covers 7 bases. There are 17 residues in the CDR3. From germline, CDR1 is SGHRS and CDR2 YFSETQ. V dropped 2 bases and J dropped 0; count of bases not matched to a gene: 8. The CDR3 here is CASSFPTGPHSYNEQFF. DNA of the CDR3: TGCGCCAGCAGCTTCCCGACAGGGCCCCACTCCTACAATGAGCAGTTCTTC.

The chain couples TRBV5-8 to TRBJ2-3; maybe TRBD2 (5 bases). The germline V and J ends were trimmed by 2 bases and 3 bases, with 10 bases remaining between them. Germline CDR1 SGHTS, CDR2 YDEGEE. This CDR3 region has 14 residues. CDR3 amino acids: CASSLNSGTDTQYF. Written as DNA, the CDR3 is TGTGCCAGCAGCTTAAACAGCGGTACAGATACGCAGTATTTT.

The chain combines TRBV5-4 with TRBJ2-3; tentative D call: TRBD2 (6 bases). The germline V gene has CDR1 SGHNT and CDR2 YYREEE (reference sequence). The length of the CDR3 is 15 residues. With 4 bases removed from V and 2 bases from J, the gap between germline ends came to 14 bases. The CDR3 loop reads CASSSGLSNTDTQYF. CDR3 nucleotide sequence: TGTGCCAGCAGCAGCGGACTAAGCAACACAGATACGCAGTATTTT.